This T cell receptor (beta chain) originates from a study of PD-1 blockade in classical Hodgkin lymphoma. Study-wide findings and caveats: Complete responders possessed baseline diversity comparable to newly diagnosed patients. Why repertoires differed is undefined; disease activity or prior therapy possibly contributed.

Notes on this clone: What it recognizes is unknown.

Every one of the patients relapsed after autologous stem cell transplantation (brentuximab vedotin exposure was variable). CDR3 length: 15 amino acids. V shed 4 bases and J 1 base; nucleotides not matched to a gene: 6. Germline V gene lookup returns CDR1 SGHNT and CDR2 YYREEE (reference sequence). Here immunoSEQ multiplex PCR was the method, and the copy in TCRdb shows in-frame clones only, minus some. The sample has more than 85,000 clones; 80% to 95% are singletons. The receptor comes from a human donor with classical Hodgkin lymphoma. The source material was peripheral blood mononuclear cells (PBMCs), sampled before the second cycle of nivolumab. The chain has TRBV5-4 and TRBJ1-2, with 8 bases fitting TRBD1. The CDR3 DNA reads TGTGCCAGCAGCCCGGACAGGGCCGTTAACTATGGCTACACCTTC. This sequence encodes CASSPDRAVNYGYTF.